This T cell receptor (beta chain) was sequenced during a study of long-term antiretroviral therapy in people with HIV (dated by TCRdb to the early 2020s). About the investigation overall: The earliest samples were collected roughly a decade before the 2015 WHO recommendation for immediate ART, at a time when ART was usually postponed until CD4 counts fell. Of the approximately 28 participants with HIV, eleven were female. No cross-contamination during QIAcube processing was seen in test extractions of a monoclonal T-cell line run alongside roughly 35 polyclonal samples. The cohort contributed about 180 cryopreserved PBMC samples from 30 adults with confirmed HIV infection, collected serially over a mean of approximately 6 years (range 1-12). A retrospective serial study tested whether changes in peripheral blood TRB repertoire composition and diversity were associated with ART initiation and durable HIV suppression.

About this clone: This receptor's antigen is unknown. Base qualities are missing; no much larger clone stands one base away.

V drops 3 bases and J drops 0 bases, leaving 12 bases in between. Measured from the cysteine to the phenylalanine, the CDR3 is 17 residues long. The sequence is cut down to CDR3 DNA, 51 bases in frame from base 1. CDR1 is given as SEHNR and CDR2 as FQNEAQ, both from the germline V gene (reference sequence). Study-level results and caveats: No data were available on ART adherence, viral resistance or therapy changes, limiting inferences about post-ART repertoire changes. Unsorted PBMC were profiled instead of sorted CD4+ and CD8+ T cells because pre-ART samples had limited cell numbers. Owing to limited PBMC availability, only the TCR beta chain was sequenced, without alpha chain pairing. Expanded TRB clones identified before ART initiation dominated the repertoire at all time points, although this dominance fluctuated and declined in many PLHIV after ART. The samples span the years 2004 to 2017, and the ART regimens used may be less effective than current regimens. HIV repertoires had narrower CDR3 length ranges than controls, and the network structure suggested an antigen-experienced repertoire that shifted only slightly toward naive after ART. ART initiation was associated with a significant increase in TRB diversity, but diversity stayed significantly below transplant donor controls even after long-term ART.

Inclusion was restricted to participants for whom at least one PBMC sample before ART initiation and at least two post-ART samples were available. All participants with HIV were treated in the United States of America. Before DNA extraction, cryopreserved samples containing roughly 0.85-11 million PBMC were thawed and washed. At the time of the earliest PBMC sample, participants with HIV were aged between about 23 and 54 years. Per participant, PBMC samples came from 1-4 timepoints prior to ART initiation and 2-8 timepoints following ART initiation, for a median of 7 samples. Serial HIV viral load, CD4+ T-cell count, ART history and demographic data were obtained for every participant. Genomic DNA was extracted from unsorted PBMC with a Qiagen kit on a QIAcube, processed in batches of 12 samples. The immunoSEQ hsTCRB v3.0 assay was used at survey level resolution to sequence the TRB variable region. The targeted TRB sequencing depth was roughly 35,000-50,000 T-cell genomes per sample. TRB libraries were pooled and sequenced on an Illumina MiSeq using a v3 150-cycle kit. On the authors' methods: Repertoire analysis was run in R within a reproducible Nextflow workflow that covered QC, data transformation and analysis. Custom analyses were implemented in LymphoSeq2, an R package for AIRR-Seq data exploration. Four samples yielding fewer than 5000 total TRB sequences were excluded, leaving 150 to 200 analyzed HIV repertoires. Of the 180 to 200 retained HIV repertoires, about 61 were collected before and approximately 130 after ART initiation. Repertoires were downsampled to 5000 TRB nucleotide sequences, and summary statistics were averaged over 100 downsampling iterations. The analysis kept only TRB sequences whose CDR3 regions were at least seven amino acids long. A Shannon entropy-derived clonality score and the Gini coefficient were used to measure diversity. In repertoire networks, the top 5000 CDR3 amino acid sequences were linked whenever an edit distance of one separated two sequences. GLIPH2 predicted antigen specificity groups and MHC restriction for TRB CDR3 amino acid sequences. Known CMV, EBV, HIV or tissue antigen associations were flagged by matching CDR3 amino acid sequences against VDJdb and McPAS-TCR. Pre-ART, post-ART and control groups were compared with Wilcoxon signed-rank tests and Holm-Bonferroni correction. This is the immuneACCESS table as TCRdb keeps it, with only in-frame sequences that have V and J called. A part of the clones is gone; compared with another copy, unresolved V genes explain less than half, and the rest is unexplained. That table is the source of V, J and clone size, and D and trimming were worked out from the DNA. In this sample the table shows under 45,000 clones, around 93% of which occur a single time. The leading ten clones occupy around 2% of the sample.

The receptor chain draws on TRBV7-9 and TRBJ1-6, and TRBD1 may be the D gene, going by 6 matching bases. The clonotype comes from a man aged 30 to 39 with HIV. The sample in question was unsorted PBMCs, obtained roughly 9.4 years after starting antiretroviral therapy. The nucleotides are TGTGCCAGCAGCTTCGGGACACCGAGCTCCTATAATTCACCCCTCCACTTT. The resulting protein is CASSFGTPSSYNSPLHF.